One sample yielded the 4 T cell receptor beta chains listed below, sequenced in a study of T cell responses to AZD1222 COVID-19 vaccine (dated by TCRdb to about 2021). The method was the immunoSEQ multiplex PCR assay. TCRdb mirrors the immuneACCESS table, restricted to in-frame sequences. Some clones are absent from its copies; in checked studies, under half trace to an unresolved V gene, and the reason for the others is unknown. The sample data list some 140,000 clones, and roughly 90% of these were observed just once. The ten largest clonotypes hold around 5% of the sample. The time point label on this specimen signifies: baseline before first vaccination. Sample: peripheral blood, taken on day 0 of AZD1222 vaccination. The receptors were gathered from an adult in good health.

V gene TRBV28 combines with J gene TRBJ1-2; no reliable D call. Trimming removed 7 bases from V and 3 bases from J, with 18 bases in between. Looked up from germline, CDR1 is MDHEN and CDR2 is SYDVKM. The CDR3 runs to 15 residues. Written as DNA, the CDR3 is TGTGCCAGCACCGTTATGGGTAATCTGGACTATGGCTACACCTTC. This gives the protein CASTVMGNLDYGYTF.

The chain recombines TRBV5-4 with TRBJ1-1; TRBD1 matches at 9 bases. The CDR3 sequence is 14 residues long. Germline CDR1 reads SGHNT; CDR2 reads YYREEE (reference sequence). Losses at the gene ends were 4 bases for V and 5 bases for J; bases not matched to a gene: 6. The CDR3 region has the DNA TGTGCCAGCAGCGACGGACAGGGGAGGACTGAAGCTTTCTTT. Residues: CASSDGQGRTEAFF. Full variable domain (missing parts from reference TRBV5-4 and TRBJ1-1): ETGVTQSPTHLIKTRGQQVTLRCSSQSGHNTVSWYQQALGQGPQFIFQYYREEENGRGNFPPRFSGLQFPNYSSELNVNALELDDSALYLCASSDGQGRTEAFFGQGTRLTVV.

This chain connects TRBV28 to TRBJ1-5; possibly TRBD1 for D (6 bases). This CDR3 is 15 amino acids long. The germline V and J ends were trimmed by 5 bases and 7 bases, with 18 bases remaining between them. Germline loops: CDR1 MDHEN, CDR2 SYDVKM. The CDR3: CASSLLGAGEQPQHF. The CDR3 region has the DNA TGTGCCAGCAGTCTATTGGGGGCAGGGGAACAGCCCCAGCATTTT.

The V gene is TRBV7-2, the J gene TRBJ2-3; D uncertain. Trimming pared 5 bases from V and 1 base from J, leaving 10 bases between. This CDR3 region has 14 residues. Germline V lookup: CDR1 SGHTA, CDR2 FQGNSA. Written as DNA, the CDR3 is TGTGCCAGCAGCCCAAGACTTGGCACAGATACGCAGTATTTT. This codes for CASSPRLGTDTQYF. Based on the CDR3 plus reference TRBV7-2 and TRBJ2-3, the full variable domain is GAGVSQSPSNKVTEKGKDVELRCDPISGHTALYWYRQSLGQGLEFLIYFQGNSAPDKSGLPSDRFSAERTGGSVSTLTIQRTQQEDSAVYLCASSPRLGTDTQYFGPGTRLTVL.